A single sample is the source of the 29 T cell receptor beta chains below, sequenced in a study of OX40 agonist ivuxolimab in advanced cancers. Libraries were prepared by immunoSEQ multiplex PCR; TCRdb keeps only in-frame clonotypes and omits some of them. This sample yields approximately 70,000 clones, of which approximately 92% are seen a single time; 0.94% belongs to the top ten. This sample comprised CD4+ or CD8+ T cells sorted from blood, obtained in a trial of the OX40 agonist ivuxolimab. The origin of the receptors is an adult with an advanced solid tumor such as melanoma, head and neck, liver or kidney cancer.

This sequence joins TRBV9 and TRBJ2-3, with a weak D call TRBD2 (6 bases). Trimming stripped 4 bases from V and 5 bases from J, with 8 bases between. Per germline, CDR1 SGDLS and CDR2 YYNGEE. The length of the CDR3 is 12 residues. The CDR3 DNA reads TGTGCCAGCAGCCCGGGGGAAGATACGCAGTATTTT. This encodes CASSPGEDTQYF.

The chain has TRBV15 and TRBJ1-5; 10 bases line up with TRBD1. Losses at the gene ends were 0 bases for V and 6 bases for J; bases not matched to a gene: 8. The CDR3 covers 17 residues. Germline-derived CDR1 and CDR2 are LNHNV and YYDKDF (reference sequence). CDR3 nucleotides: TGTGCCACCAGCAGAGATTATAGGACAGGGGGAATTCAGCCCCAGCATTTT. The encoded protein is CATSRDYRTGGIQPQHF.

The V and J genes are TRBV14 and TRBJ2-3; D is perhaps TRBD2 (5 bases). Germline CDR1 reads SGHDN; CDR2 reads FVKESK. Between the trimmed V and J ends, which lost 4 bases and 5 bases, there was a span of 13 bases. The CDR3 is 14 residues long. The CDR3, as DNA: TGTGCCAGCAGCCCCGGTTTTGCGGGAGATACGCAGTATTTT. This codes for CASSPGFAGDTQYF.

This chain connects TRBV6-5 to TRBJ1-2, with D possibly matching TRBD1 (6 bases). Between the trimmed V and J ends, which lost 7 bases and 6 bases, there was a span of 12 bases. The CDR3 extends over 12 amino acids. CDR1 and CDR2 from the germline V gene are MNHEY and SVGAGI. CDR3 in DNA: TGTGCCAGCAAACAGGGATTGCATGGCTACACCTTC. Translation: CASKQGLHGYTF.

This clone came up once. J is TRBJ1-5 and V is TRBV30; TRBD1 matches 7 bases. Germline V lookup: CDR1 GTSNPN, CDR2 SVGIG (reference sequence). V trimming: 1 base; J trimming: 9 bases; junction bases outside the gene matches: 6. This CDR3 comprises 13 residues. The CDR3 region is CAWSDRGRRPQHF. CDR3 in DNA: TGTGCCTGGAGTGACAGGGGCAGGCGGCCCCAGCATTTT.

This clone has only one observation. The CDR3 spells CASSLVGGNEKLFF. In DNA, the CDR3 is TGTGCCAGCAGCTTAGTGGGCGGTAATGAAAAACTGTTTTTT. This chain links TRBV7-9 with TRBJ1-4; D is uncertain. V lost 1 base and J 4 bases, leaving 7 bases between the germline ends. The CDR3 runs to 14 residues. Germline loops: CDR1 SEHNR, CDR2 FQNEAQ (reference sequence).

The chain joins TRBV6-6 to TRBJ2-3; 11 bases are shared with TRBD2. CDR1 is MNHNY and CDR2 is SVGAGI in the germline V gene (reference sequence). V gave up 7 bases and J gave up 4 bases; unmatched junction bases: 4. This CDR3 has 14 amino acids. The CDR3 DNA follows: TGTGCCAGCATCACTAGCGGGGGTGCAGATACGCAGTATTTT. It is translated as CASITSGGADTQYF.

This chain joins TRBV11-2 and TRBJ2-1, with 15 bases identical to TRBD2. V was pared by 5 bases and J by 1 base, with 3 bases of the junction left unmatched. CDR3 length: 17 amino acids. Per germline, CDR1 SGHAT and CDR2 FQNNGV. The CDR3 is CASSLGLAGGSYNEQFF. CDR3 DNA sequence: TGTGCCAGCAGCCTGGGACTAGCGGGAGGATCCTACAATGAGCAGTTCTTC.

The V call is TRBV19, the J call TRBJ1-1; 9 bases agree with TRBD1. Looked up from germline, CDR1 is LNHDA and CDR2 is SQIVND (reference sequence). The CDR3 is made up of 13 amino acids. Trimming cost V 10 bases and J 3 bases; bases outside gene matches: 6. The CDR3 sequence: CATADRGYTEAFF. DNA for the CDR3: TGTGCCACTGCCGACAGGGGGTACACTGAAGCTTTCTTT.

This clone was seen once. V and J are TRBV5-1 and TRBJ2-1, with 11 bases aligning to TRBD2. There are 16 residues in the CDR3. Germline V gene sequence: CDR1 SGHRS, CDR2 YFSETQ. V lost 1 base, J lost 6 bases, and 6 bases stayed unmatched. The DNA for the CDR3 is TGCGCCAGCAGCTTGAACGTCGGGACTAGCGGCAATGAGCAGTTCTTC. It specifies CASSLNVGTSGNEQFF.

The chain carries TRBV9 and TRBJ2-2; a possible D gene is TRBD1 (6 bases). This CDR3 has 15 amino acids. Trimming pared 2 bases from V and 6 bases from J, leaving 14 bases between. CDR1 is SGDLS and CDR2 is YYNGEE in the germline V gene. This chain's CDR3 is CASSVQQGVPGELFF. CDR3 nucleotide sequence: TGTGCCAGCAGCGTGCAACAGGGAGTCCCCGGGGAGCTGTTTTTT.

CDR3 coding DNA: TGTGCCAGTGGACTAGCGGGAGGCAATGAGCAGTTCTTC. Translating gives CASGLAGGNEQFF. J is TRBJ2-1 and V is TRBV2, with TRBD2 matching 14 bases. V lost 9 bases and J lost 6; bases outside the gene matches: 1. CDR1 SNHLY and CDR2 FYNNEI come from the germline V gene. The CDR3 loop spans 13 amino acids.

This clone has a single count. This chain joins TRBV5-1 and TRBJ1-2; no definite D call. Germline V lookup: CDR1 SGHRS, CDR2 YFSETQ. CDR3 size: 14 residues. Trimming removed 1 base at V and 2 bases at J, with 9 bases between. The DNA for the CDR3 is TGCGCCAGCAGCTTGCTCGGAACCAACTATGGCTACACCTTC. Encoded protein: CASSLLGTNYGYTF.

The CDR3 reads CASRLTGTNSYNEQFF. The CDR3 coding sequence is TGTGCCAGCAGGTTAACCGGGACTAACTCCTACAATGAGCAGTTCTTC. The chain employs TRBV9 and TRBJ2-1; 7 bases map to TRBD2. V gave up 5 bases and J gave up 0 bases; unmatched junction bases: 8. The CDR3 spans 16 residues. Germline V gene sequence: CDR1 SGDLS, CDR2 YYNGEE.

The chain is built from TRBV5-1 and TRBJ1-5; 7 bases line up with TRBD1. V dropped 2 bases and J dropped 1; count of bases not matched to a gene: 3. The V gene's germline CDR1 is SGHRS and CDR2 YFSETQ. The length of the CDR3 is 15 residues. The CDR3, as DNA: TGCGCCAGCAGCTTAGGGGGCTCGAGCAATCAGCCCCAGCATTTT. This translates into CASSLGGSSNQPQHF.

This chain connects TRBV9 to TRBJ2-7; 7 bases match TRBD1. Germline CDR1 SGDLS, CDR2 YYNGEE. This CDR3 is 14 amino acids long. V lost 6 bases, J lost 4 bases, and 10 bases stayed unmatched. Here the CDR3 reads CASTSGTETYEQYF. The CDR3 coding sequence is TGTGCCAGCACCTCCGGGACAGAAACGTACGAGCAGTACTTC.

J is TRBJ2-7 and V is TRBV28; TRBD2 matches 8 bases. The CDR3 length is 15 residues. The junction had 9 bases not matched to a gene; V was cut back by 2 bases and J by 6 bases. The germline CDR1 and CDR2 sequences are MDHEN and SYDVKM. For the CDR3, the DNA is TGTGCCAGCAGTTTAGCTTTCGGGGGGGCTGGCGAGCAGTACTTC. Translated: CASSLAFGGAGEQYF.

This clone appeared a single time. The J gene is TRBJ2-3, the V gene TRBV11-2; TRBD2 is a possible D gene (6 bases). CDR3 size: 13 residues. V dropped 1 base and J dropped 4 bases, with 6 bases sitting between them. CDR1 is SGHAT, CDR2 FQNNGV, per germline. CDR3 in DNA: TGTGCCAGCAGCTTAGCGGGGGCAGATACGCAGTATTTT. Translating gives CASSLAGADTQYF.

This chain joins TRBV27 and TRBJ2-3; 10 bases map to TRBD2. Germline lookup yields CDR1 MNHEY and CDR2 SMNVEV (reference sequence). V lost 2 bases to trimming and J lost 1 base; unmatched junction nucleotides: 3. CDR3 size: 16 residues. The CDR3 DNA reads TGTGCCAGCAGTTTAACCCTAGCGGGAGGCACAGATACGCAGTATTTT. Its translation: CASSLTLAGGTDTQYF.

The chain links TRBV5-1 to TRBJ1-1, with a weak D call TRBD1 (6 bases). CDR3 length: 15 amino acids. The V and J ends lost 2 bases and 5 bases respectively, with 16 bases between them. The germline gives CDR1 SGHRS, CDR2 YFSETQ. CDR3 nucleotide sequence: TGCGCCAGCAGCTTTCGGGAGGGGGGAGGAACTGAAGCTTTCTTT. Translated: CASSFREGGGTEAFF. Full variable domain (remainder filled in from reference TRBV5-1 and TRBJ1-1): KAGVTQTPRYLIKTRGQQVTLSCSPISGHRSVSWYQQTPGQGLQFLFEYFSETQRNKGNFPGRFSGRQFSNSRSEMNVSTLELGDSALYLCASSFREGGGTEAFFGQGTRLTVV.

V usage is TRBV30 and J usage is TRBJ2-5, with 13 positions matching TRBD2. V was clipped by 4 bases and J by 5 bases; unmatched bases: 4. Germline assignment: CDR1 GTSNPN and CDR2 SVGIG (reference sequence). There are 14 residues in the CDR3. CDR3 region: CAWIRLAGGETQYF. DNA for the CDR3: TGTGCCTGGATACGACTAGCGGGAGGCGAGACCCAGTACTTC.

The chain couples TRBV7-9 to TRBJ2-1; TRBD2 matches 14 bases. Trimming took 5 bases from V and 1 from J; bases not matched to a gene: 10. Germline assignment: CDR1 SEHNR and CDR2 FQNEAQ (reference sequence). The CDR3 contains 19 residues. The CDR3 DNA follows: TGTGCCAGCAGCGGGGGACTAGCGGGAGAACCTGTTTCCTACAATGAGCAGTTCTTC. It specifies CASSGGLAGEPVSYNEQFF.

This chain uses TRBV4-2 with TRBJ1-4; D may be TRBD1 (6 bases). The V end was cut by 1 base, the J end by 8 bases, with 14 bases between. CDR1 and CDR2 from the germline V gene are LGHNA and YNFKEQ. The CDR3 extends over 15 amino acids. CDR3 coding DNA: TGTGCCAGCAGCCAAGTTGGTGGGCAGGGGGAAAAACTGTTTTTT. Translating it yields CASSQVGGQGEKLFF.

The V call is TRBV7-3, the J call TRBJ2-5, with D possibly being TRBD1 or TRBD2 (5 bases each). The CDR3 loop spans 15 amino acids. Trimming stripped 3 bases from V and 5 bases from J, with 16 bases between. The germline V gene encodes CDR1 SGHTA and CDR2 FQGTGA. DNA of the CDR3: TGTGCCAGCAGCTTGGGGGTCACCTCCGGGGAGACCCAGTACTTC. It is translated as CASSLGVTSGETQYF.

The chain carries TRBV7-9 and TRBJ1-1, with D uncertain. The CDR3 is 14 residues long. Germline lookup yields CDR1 SEHNR and CDR2 FQNEAQ (reference sequence). V dropped 1 base and J dropped 1 base, with 7 bases sitting between them. The DNA for the CDR3 is TGTGCCAGCAGCTTAGGTCGGGGGAACACTGAAGCTTTCTTT. It translates to CASSLGRGNTEAFF.

The rearrangement uses TRBV19 and TRBJ2-3, with D tentatively TRBD1 (6 bases). Germline CDR1 is LNHDA and CDR2 is SQIVND (reference sequence). The germline V and J ends were trimmed by 6 bases and 6 bases, with 19 bases remaining between them. This CDR3 region has 15 residues. CDR3 nucleotide sequence: TGTGCCAGTAGCCAGGGGCGGAACATTAGGGATACGCAGTATTTT. Residues: CASSQGRNIRDTQYF.

CDR3 in DNA: TGTGCCAGCCGGGACAGGAGCCAAGAGACCCAGTACTTC. Its protein product is CASRDRSQETQYF. The rearrangement joins TRBV27 to TRBJ2-5; 8 positions match TRBD1. The CDR3 consists of 13 residues. With 8 bases clipped from V and 1 base from J, the junction kept 3 bases outside the gene matches. Germline values: CDR1 MNHEY, CDR2 SMNVEV (reference sequence).

The chain's CDR3 is CASSVTPGQGVEQYF. CDR3 DNA sequence: TGTGCCAGCAGCGTCACTCCGGGACAGGGAGTCGAGCAGTACTTC. The chain uses TRBV7-3 and TRBJ2-7, with TRBD1 identical over 9 bases. In germline, CDR1 is SGHTA, CDR2 FQGTGA. V dropped 5 bases and J dropped 6; count of bases not matched to a gene: 11. The CDR3 runs 15 residues.

This clone was seen once. This rearrangement joins TRBV2 to TRBJ2-3; 16 bases are a match to TRBD2. From germline, CDR1 is SNHLY and CDR2 FYNNEI. The length of the CDR3 is 18 residues. V shed 10 bases and J 4 bases; nucleotides not matched to a gene: 14. The CDR3 loop is CATSGPGLAGGRADTQYF. The CDR3 DNA reads as TGTGCCACTTCGGGCCCGGGACTAGCGGGGGGGCGAGCAGATACGCAGTATTTT.